The text below deals with one T cell receptor beta chain. No antigen is known for it. This sample was taken from a study of shared clonotypes between healthy human individuals. Germline-derived CDR1 and CDR2 are MGHDK and SYGVNS. The CDR3 runs to 14 residues. After removal of 2 bases from V and 4 bases from J, the junction contained 1 base not matched to a gene. General study points: Enrolling few donors narrowed the genetic and exposure-history diversity that was represented.

Some clones are missing from TCRdb's copy, which holds only in-frame ones; the method was immunoSEQ multiplex PCR. Of under 2,500,000 clones detected, approximately 94% appear once; the ten largest clones hold around 0.13%. The sequencing input was naive CD4+ T cells sorted from blood. The sample's subset: CD45RA+ positively selected. This TCR came from a man between 18 and 35 years old in good health. The chain is built from TRBV25-1 and TRBJ2-3; 9 bases fit TRBD2. CDR3 DNA sequence: TGTGCCAGCAGTGAAAGCGGGAGGTCAGATACGCAGTATTTT. It codes for CASSESGRSDTQYF.